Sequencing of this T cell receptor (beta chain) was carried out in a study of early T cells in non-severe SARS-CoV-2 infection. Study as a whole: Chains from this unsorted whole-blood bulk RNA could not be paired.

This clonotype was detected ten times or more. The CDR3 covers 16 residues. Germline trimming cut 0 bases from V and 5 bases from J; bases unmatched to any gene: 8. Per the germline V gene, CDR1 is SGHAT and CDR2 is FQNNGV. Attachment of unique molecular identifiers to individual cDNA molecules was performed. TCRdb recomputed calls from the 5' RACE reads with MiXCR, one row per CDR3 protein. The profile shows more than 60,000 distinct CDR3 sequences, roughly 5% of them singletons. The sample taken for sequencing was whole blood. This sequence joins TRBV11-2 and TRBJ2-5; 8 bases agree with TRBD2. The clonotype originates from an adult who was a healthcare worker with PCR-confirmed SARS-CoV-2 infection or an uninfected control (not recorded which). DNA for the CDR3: TGTGCCAGCAGCTTAGATGGTGAGACTAGCGTGGAGACCCAGTACTTC. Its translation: CASSLDGETSVETQYF.